A selection of T cell receptor beta chains follows, all from one sample in a study of T cells after yellow fever vaccination. TCRdb independently ran MiXCR on the 5' RACE reads; one entry per CDR3 protein. The repertoire includes under 200,000 distinct CDR3 sequences, 6.5% to 8.5% of them detected once, and about 2.5% sits in the top ten. The material was CD4+ T cells sorted from PBMCs, obtained around 5 days after the first yellow fever vaccination. All receptors come from a man aged 18 to 35 who received the YFV17D yellow fever vaccine. CDR3s include the opening cysteine and the closing phenylalanine or tryptophan. The D gene is left open where the match is weak. The size entry is marked missing in some rows and otherwise reads once, few, many or a size class.

clone_size,d_call,j_call,v_call,cdr3_nt,cdr3_aa
many,TRBD1,TRBJ2-7,TRBV6-4,TGTGCCAGCAGTTATGGACAGGGGCTCGAGCAGTACTTC,CASSYGQGLEQYF
few,-,TRBJ2-6,TRBV12-3/TRBV12-4,TGTGCCAGCAGTCCTTGGAGCTCTGGGGCCAACGTCCTGACTTTC,CASSPWSSGANVLTF
many,-,TRBJ1-4,TRBV20-1,TGCAGTGCCCCGGCTCCGGGCCAAGGCAAACTGTTTTTT,CSAPAPGQGKLFF
few,-,TRBJ2-5,TRBV9,TGTGCCAGCAGCCTCCGGCCGGGACTGGAGACCCAGTACTTC,CASSLRPGLETQYF
-,TRBD2,TRBJ2-3,TRBV6-1,TGTGCCAGCAGTCTCCCACTAGCGGGGGGGCTGGATACGCAGTATTTT,CASSLPLAGGLDTQYF
-,-,TRBJ1-2,TRBV7-3,TGTGCCAGCAGCCCAATGGGTGGCGGCTCCTATGGCTACACCTTC,CASSPMGGGSYGYTF
many,-,TRBJ2-2,TRBV4-3,TGCGCCAGCAGCCTGGCGGGGCCTAGCCCCGGGGAGCTGTTTTTT,CASSLAGPSPGELFF
many,TRBD2,TRBJ2-3,TRBV29-1,TGCAGCGCCTTAGCGGGGGGGGCAGATACGCAGTATTTT,CSALAGGADTQYF
many,TRBD1,TRBJ1-1,TRBV5-4,TGTGCCAGCAGCGGAGGGGGACAGGGGGCGACTGAAGCTTTCTTT,CASSGGGQGATEAFF
many,-,TRBJ2-3,TRBV7-9,TGTGCCAGCAGGGAACAGGGAAGAGATACGCAGTATTTT,CASREQGRDTQYF
-,-,TRBJ2-3,TRBV7-8,TGTGCCAGCAGCTTAACTGAGAGGGGAGGGGGAGATACGCAGTATTTT,CASSLTERGGGDTQYF
-,TRBD1,TRBJ2-7,TRBV5-1,TGCGCCAGCAGCGGGGTGACAGGGAAGGTAGGCTACGAGCAGTACTTC,CASSGVTGKVGYEQYF
many,-,TRBJ2-5,TRBV7-2,TGTGCCAGCACCCTTGATCAAGGAGGTCAAGAGACCCAGTACTTC,CASTLDQGGQETQYF
-,TRBD1,TRBJ1-1,TRBV7-2,TGTGCCAGCAGCAACCGGGACAGGGGGATATACCAAGCTTTCTTT,CASSNRDRGIYQAFF
many,-,TRBJ2-2,TRBV23-1,TGCGCCAGCAGTCAATCGGCAGGGCCGGGCACCGGGGAGCTGTTTTTT,CASSQSAGPGTGELFF
many,-,TRBJ1-4,TRBV20-1,TGCAGTGCTAGATCGTCGGGGGCCGGAATGGGAAAACTGTTTTTT,CSARSSGAGMGKLFF
few,-,TRBJ1-2,TRBV19,TGTGCCAGTAGTCCGGAGGACTATGGCTACACCTTC,CASSPEDYGYTF
few,-,TRBJ2-1,TRBV5-1,TGCGCCAGCAGCTTGGACGGTAGCTCCTACAATGAGCAGTTCTTC,CASSLDGSSYNEQFF
many,-,TRBJ1-5,TRBV11-2,TGTGCCAGCAGCTCCGACGGGTTTCAGCCCCAGCATTTT,CASSSDGFQPQHF
many,TRBD1,TRBJ1-2,TRBV7-2,TGTGCCAGCAGCTTTGGGACAGACTACGGCTACACCTTC,CASSFGTDYGYTF
many,-,TRBJ2-3,TRBV7-2,TGTGCCAGCACTGAGGTCGGGGCCCGCACAGATACGCAGTATTTT,CASTEVGARTDTQYF